The 14 T cell receptor beta chains listed next were all sequenced from one sample in a study of shared clonotypes between healthy human individuals. Only in-frame clones appear in the TCRdb table, and some are missing; sequencing was by immunoSEQ multiplex PCR. This sample carries approximately 2.1 million clones, 90% to 95% of them seen once, and the ten largest clones take 0.39%. What was sequenced was naive CD4+ T cells from PBMCs. Subset: CD45RA+ positively selected. The origin of the receptors is a man between 18 and 29 years old in good health. Some clones in this sample may be carry-over from other donors' samples.

This rearrangement joins TRBV30 to TRBJ1-1; tentatively, D is TRBD1 (6 bases). There are 13 residues in the CDR3. V was clipped by 1 base and J by 11 bases, with 17 bases between them. Germline CDR1 is GTSNPN and CDR2 is SVGIG (reference sequence). The CDR3 nucleotides are TGTGCCTGGAGTGAGGTTGGTTCAGGGGCGGCTTTCTTT. Translating gives CAWSEVGSGAAFF.

This clone appeared once. The chain uses TRBV5-6 and TRBJ2-1; D unclear. Trimming took off 2 bases at V and 9 bases at J, with 9 bases between the two ends. Germline loops: CDR1 SGHDT, CDR2 YYEEEE. This CDR3 has 12 residues. The CDR3 nucleotides are TGTGCCAGCAGCTTTAATCCCGGTGAGCAGTTCTTC. Its protein product is CASSFNPGEQFF.

The chain uses TRBV27 and TRBJ2-7; the D gene is possibly TRBD2 (6 bases). CDR1 MNHEY and CDR2 SMNVEV come from the germline V gene (reference sequence). Trimming took off 2 bases at V and 0 bases at J, with 17 bases between the two ends. The CDR3 runs to 17 residues. The CDR3 loop reads CASSLKPSGSTSYEQYF. In nucleotides, the CDR3 is TGTGCCAGCAGTTTAAAGCCGAGCGGGTCCACCTCCTACGAGCAGTACTTC.

This chain joins TRBV11-2 and TRBJ1-4, with D possibly matching TRBD1 (6 bases). CDR1 and CDR2 (germline): SGHAT, FQNNGV. Trimming left V 5 bases short and J 4 bases short, with 14 bases between. CDR3 length equals 15 residues. CDR3 DNA sequence: TGTGCCAGCAGCCTCCAACAGGGCAGTAATGAAAAACTGTTTTTT. This codes for CASSLQQGSNEKLFF.

This chain connects TRBV19 to TRBJ2-6; TRBD1 matches 7 bases. CDR1 is LNHDA, CDR2 SQIVND, per germline (reference sequence). Trimming cost V 6 bases and J 2 bases; bases outside gene matches: 13. The CDR3 loop spans 18 amino acids. The CDR3 DNA sequence: TGTGCCAGTAGCGTACGACAGGGAAGAACAGCTGGGGCCAACGTCCTGACTTTC. It translates to CASSVRQGRTAGANVLTF. Full variable domain (missing parts from reference TRBV19 and TRBJ2-6): DGGITQSPKYLFRKEGQNVTLSCEQNLNHDAMYWYRQDPGQGLRLIYYSQIVNDFQKGDIAEGYSVSREKKESFPLTVTSAQKNPTAFYLCASSVRQGRTAGANVLTFGAGSRLTVL.

The chain links TRBV29-1 to TRBJ1-1; a weak D match, TRBD1 (5 bases). V was shortened by 8 bases and J by 11 bases, with 15 bases between the two germline ends. Germline values: CDR1 SQVTM, CDR2 ANQGSEA. The CDR3 consists of 10 residues. The CDR3 protein is CSTGGLPAFF. Written as DNA, the CDR3 is TGCAGCACTGGGGGTCTACCCGCTTTCTTT.

The chain links TRBV19 to TRBJ2-2, with a tentative D call TRBD1 (5 bases). The CDR3 totals 14 residues. CDR1 is LNHDA and CDR2 is SQIVND in the germline V gene (reference sequence). Deletions cut 6 bases from V and 6 bases from J, with 14 bases between. CDR3 sequence: CASRSGMVSGELFF. CDR3 bases: TGTGCCAGTAGGTCAGGGATGGTATCCGGGGAGCTGTTTTTT.

The V call is TRBV19, the J call TRBJ2-7; D remains ambiguous. Germline values: CDR1 LNHDA, CDR2 SQIVND (reference sequence). Trimming took 5 bases from V and 2 from J, leaving 10 bases between them. This CDR3 is built from 13 residues. CDR3 in DNA: TGTGCCAGTAGTTTTGCAGTGACCTACGAGCAGTACTTC. Its protein product is CASSFAVTYEQYF.

The chain links TRBV29-1 to TRBJ2-7; 10 bases match TRBD2. Losses at the gene ends were 5 bases for V and 4 bases for J; bases not matched to a gene: 8. CDR3 length: 14 residues. Germline CDR1 reads SQVTM; CDR2 reads ANQGSEA. In DNA, the CDR3 is TGCAGCGTTCAGGGGCCTAGCGGGAGTTACGAGCAGTACTTC. Translation gives CSVQGPSGSYEQYF.

Notes on this clone: A much larger clone lies a single base off, so this may be a read error. The sample holds other DNA sequences that translate to the same CDR3. V and J are TRBV5-4 and TRBJ2-5; D unresolved. Trimming removed 3 bases at V and 2 bases at J, with 2 bases between. CDR1 SGHNT and CDR2 YYREEE come from the germline V gene (reference sequence). The CDR3 is made up of 11 amino acids. CDR3 residues: CASSSQETQYF. CDR3 DNA sequence: TGTGCCAGCAGCTCGCAAGAGACCCAGTACTTC.

A single count supports this clone. This rearrangement joins TRBV4-2 to TRBJ2-2, with D possibly TRBD1 on 6 matching bases. The length of the CDR3 is 16 residues. CDR1 LGHNA and CDR2 YNFKEQ come from the germline V gene. V lost 1 base to trimming and J lost 5 bases, with 14 bases between them. CDR3 nucleotides: TGTGCCAGCAGCCAAGGGACAGCCCTTGGGACCGGGGAGCTGTTTTTT. Amino acids: CASSQGTALGTGELFF.

This rearrangement joins TRBV28 to TRBJ1-2; D possibly corresponds to TRBD1 (6 bases). In germline, CDR1 is MDHEN, CDR2 SYDVKM. CDR3 length: 12 residues. V was cut by 4 bases and J by 8 bases, with 11 bases left in between. The CDR3 here is CASSSVGGGYTF. The CDR3, as DNA: TGTGCCAGCAGTTCTGTGGGGGGCGGCTACACCTTC.

V and J are TRBV5-4 and TRBJ1-1; 7 positions agree with TRBD1. With V trimmed by 4 bases and J by 4 bases, 10 bases remained unmatched. CDR3 length: 15 residues. The germline V gene encodes CDR1 SGHNT and CDR2 YYREEE (reference sequence). The CDR3 nucleotides read TGTGCCAGCAGCCGAACAGGGGCGAAAATCACTGAAGCTTTCTTT. Encoded protein: CASSRTGAKITEAFF. The full variable domain, its missing parts supplied by reference TRBV5-4 and TRBJ1-1, is ETGVTQSPTHLIKTRGQQVTLRCSSQSGHNTVSWYQQALGQGPQFIFQYYREEENGRGNFPPRFSGLQFPNYSSELNVNALELDDSALYLCASSRTGAKITEAFFGQGTRLTVV.

V usage is TRBV2 and J usage is TRBJ2-2; TRBD2 matches 7 bases. The junction had 9 bases not matched to a gene; V was cut back by 10 bases and J by 4 bases. Germline V gene lookup returns CDR1 SNHLY and CDR2 FYNNEI. There are 14 residues in the CDR3. CDR3 in amino acids: CAIQMTSRTGELFF. The CDR3 DNA sequence: TGTGCCATCCAAATGACTAGCCGCACCGGGGAGCTGTTTTTT.